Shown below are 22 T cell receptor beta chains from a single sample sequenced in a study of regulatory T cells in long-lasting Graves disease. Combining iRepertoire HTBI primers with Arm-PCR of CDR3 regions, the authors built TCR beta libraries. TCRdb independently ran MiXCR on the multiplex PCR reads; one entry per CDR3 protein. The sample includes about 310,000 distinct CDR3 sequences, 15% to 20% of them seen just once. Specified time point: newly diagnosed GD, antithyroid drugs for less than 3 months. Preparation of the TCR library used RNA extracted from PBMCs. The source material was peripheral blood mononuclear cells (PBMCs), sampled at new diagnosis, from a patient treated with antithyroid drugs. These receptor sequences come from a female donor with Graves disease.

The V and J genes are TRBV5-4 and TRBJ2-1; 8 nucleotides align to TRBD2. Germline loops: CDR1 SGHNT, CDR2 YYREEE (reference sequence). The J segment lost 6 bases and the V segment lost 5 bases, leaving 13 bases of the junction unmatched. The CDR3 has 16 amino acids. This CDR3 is CASSLSGSGRRNEQFF. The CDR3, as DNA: TGTGCCAGCAGTCTTTCCGGGAGCGGGAGACGCAATGAGCAGTTCTTC.

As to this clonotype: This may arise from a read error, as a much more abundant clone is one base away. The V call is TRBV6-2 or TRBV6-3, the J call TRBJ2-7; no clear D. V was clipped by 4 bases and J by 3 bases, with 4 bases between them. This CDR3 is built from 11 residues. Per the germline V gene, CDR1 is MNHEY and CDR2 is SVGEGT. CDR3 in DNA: TGTGCCAGCAGTTCCATCTACGAGCAGTACTTC. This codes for CASSSIYEQYF.

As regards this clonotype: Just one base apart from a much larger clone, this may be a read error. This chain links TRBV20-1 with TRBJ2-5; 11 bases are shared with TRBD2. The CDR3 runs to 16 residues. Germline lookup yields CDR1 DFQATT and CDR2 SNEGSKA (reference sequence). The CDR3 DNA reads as TGCAGTGCCACCCCAGGCACTAGCGGGAGCCAAGAGACCCAGTGCTTC. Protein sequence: CSATPGTSGSQETQCF.

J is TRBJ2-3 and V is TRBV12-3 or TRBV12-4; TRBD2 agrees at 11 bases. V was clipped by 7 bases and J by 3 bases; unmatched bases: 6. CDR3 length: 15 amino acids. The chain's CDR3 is CASIVAGGLTDTQYF. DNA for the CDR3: TGTGCCAGCATTGTAGCGGGAGGGCTTACAGATACGCAGTATTTT.

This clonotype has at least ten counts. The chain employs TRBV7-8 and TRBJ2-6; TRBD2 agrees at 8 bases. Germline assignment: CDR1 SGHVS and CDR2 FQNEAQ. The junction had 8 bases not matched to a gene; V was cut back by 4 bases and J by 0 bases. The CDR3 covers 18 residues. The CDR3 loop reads CASSSRLAPSSGANVLTF. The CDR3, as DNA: TGTGCCAGCAGCTCCCGACTAGCGCCTAGCTCTGGGGCCAACGTCCTGACTTTC.

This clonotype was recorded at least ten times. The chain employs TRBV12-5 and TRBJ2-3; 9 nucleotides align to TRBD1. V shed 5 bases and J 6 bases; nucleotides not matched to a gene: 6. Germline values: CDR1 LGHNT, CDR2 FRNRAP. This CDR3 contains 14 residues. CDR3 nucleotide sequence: TGTGCTAGTGGTCCTGGACAGGGGCGGGATACGCAGTATTTT. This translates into CASGPGQGRDTQYF. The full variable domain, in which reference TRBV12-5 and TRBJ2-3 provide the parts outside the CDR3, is DARVTQTPRHKVTEMGQEVTMRCQPILGHNTVFWYRQTMMQGLELLAYFRNRAPLDDSGMPKDRFSAEMPDATLATLKIQPSEPRDSAVYFCASGPGQGRDTQYFGPGTRLTVL.

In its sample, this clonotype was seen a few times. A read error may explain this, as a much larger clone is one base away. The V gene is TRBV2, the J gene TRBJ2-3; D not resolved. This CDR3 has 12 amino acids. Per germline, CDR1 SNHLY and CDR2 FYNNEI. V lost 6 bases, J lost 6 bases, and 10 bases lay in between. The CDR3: CASRRIGDTQYF. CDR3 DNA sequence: TGTGCCAGCAGGCGGATAGGGGATACGCAGTATTTT.

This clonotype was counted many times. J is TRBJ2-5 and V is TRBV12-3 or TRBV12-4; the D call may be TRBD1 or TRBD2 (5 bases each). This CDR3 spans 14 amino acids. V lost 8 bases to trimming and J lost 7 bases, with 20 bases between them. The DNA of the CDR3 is TGTGCCAGCGGTGGGGGTGGCGAGGTCGGGACCCAGTACTTC. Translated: CASGGGGEVGTQYF.

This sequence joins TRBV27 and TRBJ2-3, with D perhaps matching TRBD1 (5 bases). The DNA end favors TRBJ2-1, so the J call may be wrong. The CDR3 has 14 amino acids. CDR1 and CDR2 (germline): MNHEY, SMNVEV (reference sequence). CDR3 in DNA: TGTGCCAGCAGTCCAGCCTCAGGGCCCTATGAGCAGTTCTTC. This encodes CASSPASGPYEQFF.

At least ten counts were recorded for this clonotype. CDR3 region: CASSILAGDQPQHF. The CDR3 DNA sequence: TGTGCCAGTAGTATATTGGCAGGGGACCAGCCCCAGCATTTT. The J gene is TRBJ1-5, the V gene TRBV19; weak D call: TRBD1 (6 bases). Per the germline V gene, CDR1 is LNHDA and CDR2 is SQIVND (reference sequence). Trimming removed 2 bases from V and 7 bases from J, with 12 bases in between. The length of the CDR3 is 14 residues.

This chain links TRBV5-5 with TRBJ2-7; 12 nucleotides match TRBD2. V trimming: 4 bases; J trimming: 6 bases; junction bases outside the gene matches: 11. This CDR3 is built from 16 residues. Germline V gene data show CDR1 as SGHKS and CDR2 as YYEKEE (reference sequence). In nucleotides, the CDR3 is TGTGCCAGCAGCGGGACGACTAGCGGGAGACCGGTCGAGCAGTACTTC. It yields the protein CASSGTTSGRPVEQYF.

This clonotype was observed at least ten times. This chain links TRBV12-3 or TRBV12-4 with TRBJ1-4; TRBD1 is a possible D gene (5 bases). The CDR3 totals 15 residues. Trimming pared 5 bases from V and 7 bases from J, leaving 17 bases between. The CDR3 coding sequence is TGTGCCAGCAGTCCCCCCGGGGGGTCTGGTGAAAAACTGTTTTTT. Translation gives CASSPPGGSGEKLFF.

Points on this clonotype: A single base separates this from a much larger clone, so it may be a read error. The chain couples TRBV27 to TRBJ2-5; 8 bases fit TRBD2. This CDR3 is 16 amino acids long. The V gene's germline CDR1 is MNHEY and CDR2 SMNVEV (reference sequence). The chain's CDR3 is CASSLYGGSGSYEQSF. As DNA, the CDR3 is TGTGCCAGCAGTCTTTATGGGGGCAGCGGGAGTTATGAGCAGTCCTTC.

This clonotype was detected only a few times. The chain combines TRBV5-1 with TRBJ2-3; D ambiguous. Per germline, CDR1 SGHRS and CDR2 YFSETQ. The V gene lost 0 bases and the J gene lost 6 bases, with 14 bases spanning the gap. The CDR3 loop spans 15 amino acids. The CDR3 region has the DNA TGCGCCAGCAGCTTGGCCGTGGGCGCCGAGGATACGCAGTATTTT. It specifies CASSLAVGAEDTQYF.

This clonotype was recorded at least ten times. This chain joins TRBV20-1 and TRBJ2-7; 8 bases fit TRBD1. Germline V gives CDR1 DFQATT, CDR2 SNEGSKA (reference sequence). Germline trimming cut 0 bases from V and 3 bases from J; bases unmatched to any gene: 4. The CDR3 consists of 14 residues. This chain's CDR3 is CSARDPGGLYEQYF. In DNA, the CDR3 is TGCAGTGCTAGAGACCCAGGGGGCCTCTACGAGCAGTACTTC.

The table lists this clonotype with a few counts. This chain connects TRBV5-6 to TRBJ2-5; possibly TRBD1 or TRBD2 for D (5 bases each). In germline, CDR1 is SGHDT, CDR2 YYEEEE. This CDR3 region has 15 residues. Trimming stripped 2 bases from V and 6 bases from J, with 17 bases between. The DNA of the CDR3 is TGTGCCAGCAGCTTAACCCCCGGGACGAGCAAGACCCAGTACTTC. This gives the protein CASSLTPGTSKTQYF.

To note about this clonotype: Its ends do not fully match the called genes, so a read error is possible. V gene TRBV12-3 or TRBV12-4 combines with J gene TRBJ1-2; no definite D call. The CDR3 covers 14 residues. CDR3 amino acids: CTSSYSHTNYGYTF. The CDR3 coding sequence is TGTACCAGCAGTTACTCACACACTAACTATGGCTACACCTTC.

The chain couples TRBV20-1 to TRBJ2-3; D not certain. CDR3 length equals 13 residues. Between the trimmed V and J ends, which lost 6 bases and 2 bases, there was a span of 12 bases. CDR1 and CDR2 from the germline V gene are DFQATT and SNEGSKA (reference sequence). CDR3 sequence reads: CSAIASTTDTQYF. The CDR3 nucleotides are TGCAGTGCAATTGCTTCTACCACAGATACGCAGTATTTT.

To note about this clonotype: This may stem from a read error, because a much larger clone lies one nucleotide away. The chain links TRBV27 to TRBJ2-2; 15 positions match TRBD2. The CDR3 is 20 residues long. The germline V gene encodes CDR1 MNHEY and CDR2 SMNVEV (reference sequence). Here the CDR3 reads CACSLFSGTSGRWTTGELFF. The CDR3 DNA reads TGTGCCTGCAGTCTATTCTCCGGGACTAGCGGGAGGTGGACCACCGGGGAGCTGTTTTTT.

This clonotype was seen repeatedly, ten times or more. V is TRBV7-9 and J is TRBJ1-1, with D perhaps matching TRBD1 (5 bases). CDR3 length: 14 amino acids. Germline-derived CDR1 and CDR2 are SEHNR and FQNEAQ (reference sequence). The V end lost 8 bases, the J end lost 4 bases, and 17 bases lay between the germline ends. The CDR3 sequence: CASLGGGLLTEAFF. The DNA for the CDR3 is TGTGCCAGCCTTGGGGGGGGTCTCCTCACTGAAGCTTTCTTT.

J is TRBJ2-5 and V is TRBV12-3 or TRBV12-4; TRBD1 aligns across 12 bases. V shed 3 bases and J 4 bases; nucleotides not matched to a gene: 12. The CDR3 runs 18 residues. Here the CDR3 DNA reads TGTGCCAGCAGTTTCTGGGACAGGGGGCGGGGTGGTATAGAGACCCAGTACTTC. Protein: CASSFWDRGRGGIETQYF.

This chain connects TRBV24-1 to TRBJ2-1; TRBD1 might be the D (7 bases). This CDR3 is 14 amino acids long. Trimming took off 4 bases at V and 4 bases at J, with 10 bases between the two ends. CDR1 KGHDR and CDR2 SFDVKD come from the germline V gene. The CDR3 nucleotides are TGTGCCACCAGTGACGCGGGACAGTACAATGAGCAGTTCTTC. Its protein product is CATSDAGQYNEQFF.